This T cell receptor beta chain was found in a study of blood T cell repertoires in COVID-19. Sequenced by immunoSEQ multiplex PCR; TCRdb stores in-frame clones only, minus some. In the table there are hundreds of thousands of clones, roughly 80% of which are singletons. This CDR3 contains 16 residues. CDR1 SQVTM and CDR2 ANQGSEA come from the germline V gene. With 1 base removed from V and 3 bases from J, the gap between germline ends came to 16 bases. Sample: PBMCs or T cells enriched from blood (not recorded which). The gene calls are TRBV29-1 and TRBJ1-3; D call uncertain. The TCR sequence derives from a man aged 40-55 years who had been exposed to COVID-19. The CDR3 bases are TGCAGCGTTGAAGCCCCGTCAGGTCGGTTTGGAAACACCATATATTTT. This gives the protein CSVEAPSGRFGNTIYF.